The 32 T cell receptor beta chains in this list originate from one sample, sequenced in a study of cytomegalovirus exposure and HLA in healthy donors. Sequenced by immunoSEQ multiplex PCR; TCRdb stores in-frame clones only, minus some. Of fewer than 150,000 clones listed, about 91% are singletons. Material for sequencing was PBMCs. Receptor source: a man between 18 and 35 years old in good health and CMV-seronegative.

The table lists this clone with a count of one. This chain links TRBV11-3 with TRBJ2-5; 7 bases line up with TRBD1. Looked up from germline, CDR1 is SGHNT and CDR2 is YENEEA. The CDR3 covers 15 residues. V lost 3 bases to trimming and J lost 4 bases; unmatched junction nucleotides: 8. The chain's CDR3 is CASSFYRGMGETQYF. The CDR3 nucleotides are TGTGCCAGCAGCTTTTACAGGGGAATGGGAGAGACCCAGTACTTC.

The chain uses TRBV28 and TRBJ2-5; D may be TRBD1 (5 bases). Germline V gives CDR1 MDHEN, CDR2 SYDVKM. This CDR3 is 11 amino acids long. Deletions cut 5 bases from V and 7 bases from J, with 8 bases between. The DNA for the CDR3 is TGTGCCAGCAGTCCAAGGGGGACCCAGTACTTC. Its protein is CASSPRGTQYF.

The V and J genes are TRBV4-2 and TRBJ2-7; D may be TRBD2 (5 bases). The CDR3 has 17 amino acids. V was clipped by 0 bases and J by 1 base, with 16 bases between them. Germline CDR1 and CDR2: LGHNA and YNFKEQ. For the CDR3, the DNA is TGTGCCAGCAGCCAAGAACGGGATCTAGAGATGTCCTACGAGCAGTACTTC. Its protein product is CASSQERDLEMSYEQYF.

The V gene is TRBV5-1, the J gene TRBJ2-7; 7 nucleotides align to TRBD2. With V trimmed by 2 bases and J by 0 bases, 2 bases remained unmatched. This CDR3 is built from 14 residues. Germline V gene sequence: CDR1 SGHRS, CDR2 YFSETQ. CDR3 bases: TGCGCCAGCAGCTTAAGCGGGAACTCCTACGAGCAGTACTTC. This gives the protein CASSLSGNSYEQYF.

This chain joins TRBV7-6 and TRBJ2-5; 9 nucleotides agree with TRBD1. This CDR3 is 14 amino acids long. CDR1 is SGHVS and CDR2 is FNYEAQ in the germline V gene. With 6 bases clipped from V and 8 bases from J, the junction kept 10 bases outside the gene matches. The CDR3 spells CASRLPGQGSTQYF. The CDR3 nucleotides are TGTGCCAGCAGATTACCGGGACAGGGCTCTACCCAGTACTTC. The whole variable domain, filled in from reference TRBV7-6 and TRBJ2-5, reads GAGVSQSPRYKVTKRGQDVALRCDPISGHVSLYWYRQALGQGPEFLTYFNYEAQQDKSGLPNDRFSAERPEGSISTLTIQRTEQRDSAMYRCASRLPGQGSTQYFGPGTRLLVL.

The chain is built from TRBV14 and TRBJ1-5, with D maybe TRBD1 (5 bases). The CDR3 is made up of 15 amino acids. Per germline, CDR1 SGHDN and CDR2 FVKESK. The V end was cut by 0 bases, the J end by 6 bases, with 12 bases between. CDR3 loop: CASSQEGQGPQPQHF. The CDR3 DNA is TGTGCCAGCAGCCAAGAAGGGCAGGGCCCTCAGCCCCAGCATTTT.

The CDR3 reads CASIESYSNQPQHF. CDR3 coding DNA: TGTGCCAGCATAGAGAGTTATAGCAATCAGCCCCAGCATTTT. The genes are TRBV6-1 and TRBJ1-5; no firm D call. This CDR3 region has 14 residues. V lost 7 bases, J lost 0 bases, and 10 bases lay in between. CDR1 and CDR2 (germline): MNHNS, SASEGT.

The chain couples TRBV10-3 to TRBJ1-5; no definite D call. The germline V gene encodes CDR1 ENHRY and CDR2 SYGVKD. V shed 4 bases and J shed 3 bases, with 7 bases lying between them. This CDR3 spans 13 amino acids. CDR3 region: CAISAGVNQPQHF. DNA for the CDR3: TGTGCCATCAGTGCCGGGGTCAATCAGCCCCAGCATTTT.

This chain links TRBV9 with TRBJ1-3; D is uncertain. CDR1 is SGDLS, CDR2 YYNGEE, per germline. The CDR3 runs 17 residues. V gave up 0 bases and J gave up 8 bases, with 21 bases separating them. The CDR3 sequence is CASSVDVSAGQTDTIYF. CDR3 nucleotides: TGTGCCAGCAGCGTAGACGTCTCGGCAGGCCAGACGGACACCATATATTTT.

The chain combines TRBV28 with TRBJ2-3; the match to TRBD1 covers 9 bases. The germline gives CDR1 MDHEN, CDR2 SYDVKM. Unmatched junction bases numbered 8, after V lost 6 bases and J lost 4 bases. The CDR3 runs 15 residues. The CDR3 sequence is CASSPAGQGPDTQYF. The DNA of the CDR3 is TGTGCCAGCAGCCCCGCGGGACAGGGCCCAGATACGCAGTATTTT.

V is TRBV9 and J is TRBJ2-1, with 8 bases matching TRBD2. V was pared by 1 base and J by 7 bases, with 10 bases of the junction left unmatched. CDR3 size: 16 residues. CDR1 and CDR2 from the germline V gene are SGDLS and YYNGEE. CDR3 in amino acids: CASSVRPGLGSNEQFF. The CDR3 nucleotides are TGTGCCAGCAGCGTAAGACCGGGACTAGGCTCAAATGAGCAGTTCTTC.

In DNA, the CDR3 is TGTGCCAGCAGCTTAGCGACGACTAGCGGGAGAGGGGGCCGGGAGCTGTTTTTT. It codes for CASSLATTSGRGGRELFF. The gene calls are TRBV11-2 and TRBJ2-2, with 12 nucleotides matching TRBD2. V shed 1 base, J shed 9 bases, and the junction held 12 bases outside the gene matches. The CDR3 runs 18 residues. Germline V gene data show CDR1 as SGHAT and CDR2 as FQNNGV.

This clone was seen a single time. The CDR3 region is CAWSVQGNSPLHF. The DNA for the CDR3 is TGTGCCTGGAGTGTGCAGGGGAATTCACCCCTCCACTTT. V is TRBV30 and J is TRBJ1-6; possibly TRBD1 for D (6 bases). V was trimmed by 0 bases and J by 7 bases, leaving 7 bases between them. This CDR3 is built from 13 residues. Per germline, CDR1 GTSNPN and CDR2 SVGIG (reference sequence).

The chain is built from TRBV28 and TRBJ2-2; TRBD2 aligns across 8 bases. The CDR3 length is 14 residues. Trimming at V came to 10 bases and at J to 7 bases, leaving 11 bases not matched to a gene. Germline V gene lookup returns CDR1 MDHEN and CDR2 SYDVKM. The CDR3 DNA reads TGTGCCACTAGTAGCGGGACAAGCGGCGGGGAGCTGTTTTTT. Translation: CATSSGTSGGELFF.

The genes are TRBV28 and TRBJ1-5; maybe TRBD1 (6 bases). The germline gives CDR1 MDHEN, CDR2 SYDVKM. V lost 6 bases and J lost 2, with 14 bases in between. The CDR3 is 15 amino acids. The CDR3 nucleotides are TGTGCCAGCAGCCCCCCAGGGGCCGGCAATCAGCCCCAGCATTTT. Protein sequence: CASSPPGAGNQPQHF.

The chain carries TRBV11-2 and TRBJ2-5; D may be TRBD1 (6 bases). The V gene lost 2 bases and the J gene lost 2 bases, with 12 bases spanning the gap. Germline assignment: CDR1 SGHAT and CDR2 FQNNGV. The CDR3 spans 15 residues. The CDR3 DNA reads TGTGCCAGCAGCTTAAGGGGGACACAACAAGAGACCCAGTACTTC. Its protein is CASSLRGTQQETQYF. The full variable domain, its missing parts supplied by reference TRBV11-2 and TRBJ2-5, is EAGVAQSPRYKIIEKRQSVAFWCNPISGHATLYWYQQILGQGPKLLIQFQNNGVVDDSQLPKDRFSAERLKGVDSTLKIQPAKLEDSAVYLCASSLRGTQQETQYFGPGTRLLVL.

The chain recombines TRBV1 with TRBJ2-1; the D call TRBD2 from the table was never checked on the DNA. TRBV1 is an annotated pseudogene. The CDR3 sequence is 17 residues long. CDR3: CTSSLGGSALGDNEQFF. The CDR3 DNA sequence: TGCACCAGCAGCCTAGGCGGGAGCGCTCTTGGAGACAATGAGCAGTTCTTC.

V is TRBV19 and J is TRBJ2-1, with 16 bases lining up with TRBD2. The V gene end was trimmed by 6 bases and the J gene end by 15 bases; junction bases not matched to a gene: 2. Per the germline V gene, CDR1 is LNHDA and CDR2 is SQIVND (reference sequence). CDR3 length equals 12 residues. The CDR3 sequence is CASRGLAGGRFF. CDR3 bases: TGTGCCAGTAGGGGACTAGCGGGAGGGCGGTTCTTC.

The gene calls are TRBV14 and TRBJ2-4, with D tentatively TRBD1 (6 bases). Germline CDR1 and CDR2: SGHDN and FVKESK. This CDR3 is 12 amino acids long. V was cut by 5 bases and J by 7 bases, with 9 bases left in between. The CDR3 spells CASSIRGNIQYF. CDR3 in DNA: TGTGCCAGCAGCATCAGGGGTAACATTCAGTACTTC. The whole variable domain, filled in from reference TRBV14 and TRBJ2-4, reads EAGVTQFPSHSVIEKGQTVTLRCDPISGHDNLYWYRRVMGKEIKFLLHFVKESKQDESGMPNNRFLAERTGGTYSTLKVQPAELEDSGVYFCASSIRGNIQYFGAGTRLSVL.

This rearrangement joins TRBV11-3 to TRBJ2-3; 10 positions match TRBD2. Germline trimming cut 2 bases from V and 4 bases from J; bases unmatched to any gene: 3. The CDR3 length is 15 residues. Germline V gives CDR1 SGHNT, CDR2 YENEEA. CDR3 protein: CASSLTSGGADTQYF. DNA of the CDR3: TGTGCCAGCAGCTTAACCAGCGGGGGGGCAGATACGCAGTATTTT.

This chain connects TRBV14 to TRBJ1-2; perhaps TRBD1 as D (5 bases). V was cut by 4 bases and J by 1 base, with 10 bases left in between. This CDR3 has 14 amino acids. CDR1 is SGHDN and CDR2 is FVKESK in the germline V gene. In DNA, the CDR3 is TGTGCCAGCAGCCCGTGGAGGGGTAACTATGGCTACACCTTC. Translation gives CASSPWRGNYGYTF.

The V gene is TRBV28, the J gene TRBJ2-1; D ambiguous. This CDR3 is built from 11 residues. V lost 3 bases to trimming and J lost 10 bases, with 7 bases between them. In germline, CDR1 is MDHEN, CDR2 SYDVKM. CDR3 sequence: CASSFSREQFF. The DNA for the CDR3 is TGTGCCAGCAGTTTTTCGAGGGAGCAGTTCTTC. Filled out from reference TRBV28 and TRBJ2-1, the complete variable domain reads DVKVTQSSRYLVKRTGEKVFLECVQDMDHENMFWYRQDPGLGLRLIYFSYDVKMKEKGDIPEGYSVSREKKERFSLILESASTNQTSMYLCASSFSREQFFGPGTRLTVL.

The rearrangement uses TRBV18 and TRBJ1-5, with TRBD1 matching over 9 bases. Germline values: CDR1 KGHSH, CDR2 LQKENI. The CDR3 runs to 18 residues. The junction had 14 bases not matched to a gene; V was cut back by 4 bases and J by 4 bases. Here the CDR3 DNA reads TGTGCCAGCTCACGAAAGGACAGGGGCGATCTTCGTAATCAGCCCCAGCATTTT. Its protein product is CASSRKDRGDLRNQPQHF.

In DNA, the CDR3 is TGTGCCAGCTCCCCTACTAGCGGTAACTACGAGCAGTACTTC. Translated: CASSPTSGNYEQYF. This sequence joins TRBV18 and TRBJ2-7; 8 positions match TRBD2. CDR1 is KGHSH and CDR2 is LQKENI in the germline V gene. The CDR3 consists of 14 residues. V lost 6 bases and J lost 3; bases outside the gene matches: 7.

CDR3 sequence reads: CASSELKIQGAGETQYF. The CDR3 coding sequence is TGCGCCAGCAGTGAGTTAAAGATACAGGGGGCCGGGGAGACCCAGTACTTC. The rearrangement links TRBV10-1 to TRBJ2-5; TRBD1 matches at 9 bases. With V trimmed by 1 base and J by 5 bases, 11 bases remained unmatched. Germline CDR1 reads WNHNN; CDR2 reads SYGVQD (reference sequence). There are 17 residues in the CDR3.

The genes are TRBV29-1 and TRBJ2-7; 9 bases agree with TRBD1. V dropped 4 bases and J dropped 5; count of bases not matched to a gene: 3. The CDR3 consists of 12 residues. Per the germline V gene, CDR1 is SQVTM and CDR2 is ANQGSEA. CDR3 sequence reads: CSVAGTGHEQYF. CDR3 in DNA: TGCAGCGTTGCCGGGACAGGGCACGAGCAGTACTTC.

CDR3 loop: CASSSRDGTGGRETQYF. CDR3 coding DNA: TGTGCCAGCAGTTCAAGGGACGGGACAGGGGGCAGGGAGACCCAGTACTTC. The chain combines TRBV28 with TRBJ2-5, with 12 bases fitting TRBD1. This CDR3 spans 17 amino acids. The V gene end was trimmed by 4 bases and the J gene end by 5 bases; junction bases not matched to a gene: 11. Germline V gene data show CDR1 as MDHEN and CDR2 as SYDVKM.

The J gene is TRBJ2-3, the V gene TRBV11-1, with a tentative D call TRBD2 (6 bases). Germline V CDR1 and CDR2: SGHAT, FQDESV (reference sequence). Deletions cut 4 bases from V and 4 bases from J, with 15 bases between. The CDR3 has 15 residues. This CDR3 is CASSSTSYGADTQYF. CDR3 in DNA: TGTGCCAGCAGCTCGACTAGTTATGGGGCAGATACGCAGTATTTT.

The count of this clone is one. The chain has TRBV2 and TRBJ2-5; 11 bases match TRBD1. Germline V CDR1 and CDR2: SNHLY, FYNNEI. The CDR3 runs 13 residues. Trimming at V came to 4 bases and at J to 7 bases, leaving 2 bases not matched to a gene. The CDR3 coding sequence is TGTGCCAGCAGTGGGGGGACAGGGGGGACCCAGTACTTC. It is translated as CASSGGTGGTQYF.

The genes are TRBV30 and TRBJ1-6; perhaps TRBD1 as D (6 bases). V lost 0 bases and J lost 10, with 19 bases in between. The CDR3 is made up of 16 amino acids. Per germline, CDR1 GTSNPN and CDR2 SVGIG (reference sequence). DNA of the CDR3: TGTGCCTGGAGTGTAGTAGGGGGATCCCTGAGATCACCCCTCCACTTT. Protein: CAWSVVGGSLRSPLHF.

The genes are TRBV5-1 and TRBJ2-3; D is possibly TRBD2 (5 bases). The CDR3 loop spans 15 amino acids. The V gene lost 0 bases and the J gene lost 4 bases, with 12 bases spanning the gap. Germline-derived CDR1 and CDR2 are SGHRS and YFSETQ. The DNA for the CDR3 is TGCGCCAGCAGCTTGGATGGACTGGAGGCAGATACGCAGTATTTT. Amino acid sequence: CASSLDGLEADTQYF.

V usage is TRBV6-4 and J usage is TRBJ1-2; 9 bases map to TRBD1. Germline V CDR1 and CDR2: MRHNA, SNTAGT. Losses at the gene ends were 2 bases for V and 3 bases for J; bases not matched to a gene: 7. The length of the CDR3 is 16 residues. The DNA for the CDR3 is TGTGCCAGCAGTGACGAGAGGACAGGGGTCGACTATGGCTACACCTTC. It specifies CASSDERTGVDYGYTF.